Described below is a single T cell receptor beta chain sequence and its context. Its antigen is not known. Some clones are missing from TCRdb's copy, which holds only in-frame ones; the method was immunoSEQ multiplex PCR. This table holds 20,000 to 25,000 clones, roughly 87% found once. CFSE-labeled sorted T cells met regulatory or mature dendritic cells for over 4 days. CD4+ or CD8+ T cells were sorted as naive CD45RA+ or memory CD45RO+. This sample was taken from a study of regulatory dendritic cells for organ transplantation. In the study overall: Regulatory dendritic cells came from monocytes given vitamin D3 and IL-10. Notes on the study in general: Alloreactive memory CD8+ T cell pools varied considerably between individuals. Naive T cells showed high diversity, memory cells less, memory CD8+ least.

This TCR came from a human donor in good health. Material for sequencing was naive CD4+ T cells from blood cultured with dendritic cells. Subset indicated: CD45RA+ naive T cells.

DNA for the CDR3: TGTGCCAGCAGCCCTACCCGGGTAGGGGGCTACACTGAAGCTTTCTTT. Encoded protein: CASSPTRVGGYTEAFF. V and J are TRBV7-2 and TRBJ1-1; 7 bases line up with TRBD1. Germline loops: CDR1 SGHTA, CDR2 FQGNSA. The V segment lost 5 bases and the J segment 3 bases; nucleotides outside the gene matches: 12. This CDR3 contains 16 residues.